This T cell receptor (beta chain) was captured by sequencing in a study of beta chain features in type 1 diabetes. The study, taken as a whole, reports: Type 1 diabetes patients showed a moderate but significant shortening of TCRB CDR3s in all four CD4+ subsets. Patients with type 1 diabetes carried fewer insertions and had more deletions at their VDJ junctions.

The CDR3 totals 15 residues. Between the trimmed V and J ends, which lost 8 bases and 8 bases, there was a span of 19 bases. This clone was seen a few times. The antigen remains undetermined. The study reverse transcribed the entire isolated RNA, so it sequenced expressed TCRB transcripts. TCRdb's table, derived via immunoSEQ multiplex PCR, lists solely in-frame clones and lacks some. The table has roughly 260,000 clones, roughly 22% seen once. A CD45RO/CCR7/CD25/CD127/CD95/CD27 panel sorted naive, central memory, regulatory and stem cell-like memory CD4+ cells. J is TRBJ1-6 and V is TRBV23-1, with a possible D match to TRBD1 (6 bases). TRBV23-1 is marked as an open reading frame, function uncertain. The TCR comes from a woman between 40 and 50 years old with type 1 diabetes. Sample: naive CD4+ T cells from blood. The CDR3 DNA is TGCGCCAGCTACCCCGGAAAGGACAGCCATTCACCCCTCCACTTT. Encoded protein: CASYPGKDSHSPLHF.